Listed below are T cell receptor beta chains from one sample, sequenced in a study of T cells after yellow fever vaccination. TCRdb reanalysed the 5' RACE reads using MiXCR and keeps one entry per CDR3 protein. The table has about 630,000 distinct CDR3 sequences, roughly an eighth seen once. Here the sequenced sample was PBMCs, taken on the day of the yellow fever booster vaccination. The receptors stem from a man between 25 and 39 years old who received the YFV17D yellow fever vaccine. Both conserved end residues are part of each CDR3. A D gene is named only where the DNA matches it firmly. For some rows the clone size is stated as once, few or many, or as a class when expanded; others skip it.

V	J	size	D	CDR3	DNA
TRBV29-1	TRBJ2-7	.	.	CSVSGPYEQYF	TGCAGCGTGTCGGGTCCATACGAGCAGTACTTC
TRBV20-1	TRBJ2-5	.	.	CSAKANQETQYF	TGCAGTGCTAAGGCAAATCAAGAGACCCAGTACTTC
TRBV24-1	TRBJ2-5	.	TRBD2	CATSDLRLAGGQETQYF	TGTGCCACCAGTGATTTAAGGCTAGCGGGAGGCCAAGAGACCCAGTACTTC
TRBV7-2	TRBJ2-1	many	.	CASSSPGNNEQFF	TGTGCCAGCAGCTCCCCGGGGAACAATGAGCAGTTCTTC
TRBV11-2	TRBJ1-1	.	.	CASSPAEVFPGRTEAFF	TGTGCCAGCAGCCCCGCCGAGGTCTTTCCCGGGAGGACTGAAGCTTTCTTT
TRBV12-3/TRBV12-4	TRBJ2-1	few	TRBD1	CASSYEGATFF	TGTGCCAGCAGTTACGAGGGGGCGACGTTCTTC
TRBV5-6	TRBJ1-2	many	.	CASSLSNYGYTF	TGTGCCAGCAGCTTGAGTAACTATGGCTACACCTTC
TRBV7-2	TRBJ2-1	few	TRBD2	CASSLGLAGGWDNEQFF	TGTGCCAGCAGCTTAGGACTAGCGGGAGGTTGGGACAATGAGCAGTTCTTC
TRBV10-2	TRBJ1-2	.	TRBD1	CASSGDRENKGSGYTF	TGCGCCAGCAGTGGAGACAGGGAAAATAAAGGGTCTGGCTACACCTTC
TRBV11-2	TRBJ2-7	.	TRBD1	CASRGWGRGRFNEQYF	TGTGCCAGCAGGGGGTGGGGCAGGGGGCGATTTAACGAGCAGTACTTC
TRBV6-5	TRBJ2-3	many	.	CASSSPGDTQYF	TGTGCCAGCAGTTCCCCGGGCGATACGCAGTATTTT
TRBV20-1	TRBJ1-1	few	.	CSAMRAEAFF	TGCAGTGCCATGAGGGCTGAAGCTTTCTTT
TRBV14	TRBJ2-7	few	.	CASSLRTVSEQYF	TGTGCCAGCAGCCTGAGGACAGTTTCCGAGCAGTACTTC
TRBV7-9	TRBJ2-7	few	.	CASRPDEQYF	TGTGCCAGCAGGCCAGACGAGCAGTACTTC
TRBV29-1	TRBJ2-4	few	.	CSVGNLAKNIQYF	TGCAGCGTCGGGAATCTAGCCAAAAACATTCAGTACTTC
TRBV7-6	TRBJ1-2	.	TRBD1	CASSLTPTGAYGYTF	TGTGCCAGCAGCTTAACCCCGACAGGGGCCTATGGCTACACTTTC
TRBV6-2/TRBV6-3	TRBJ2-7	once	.	CASSPYIQEKRQYF	TGTGCCAGCAGCCCCTACATACAGGAGAAGAGGCAGTACTTC
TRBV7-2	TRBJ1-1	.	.	CASSLDREAFF	TGTGCCAGCAGCTTAGATCGGGAAGCTTTCTTT
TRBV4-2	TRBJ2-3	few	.	CASSQDTSADTQYF	TGTGCCAGCAGCCAAGATACGAGCGCGGATACGCAGTATTTT
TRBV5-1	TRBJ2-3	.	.	CASSLEATGKTDTQYF	TGCGCCAGCAGCTTGGAAGCGACGGGGAAGACAGATACGCAGTATTTT
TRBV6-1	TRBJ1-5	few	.	CASSDTQTHYEQPQHF	TGTGCCAGCAGTGATACGCAGACTCACTACGAGCAGCCCCAGCATTTT
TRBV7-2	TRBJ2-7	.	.	CASSLSGPREQYF	TGTGCCAGCAGCTTATCGGGCCCTCGTGAGCAGTACTTC